This T cell receptor beta chain is from a study of blood T cell repertoires in COVID-19. Study background: Collection of acute and convalescent COVID-19 samples took place in the United States, Italy and Spain. T cells, B-cell-depleted T cells, or PBMCs supplied cDNA or gDNA.

The data were produced by immunoSEQ multiplex PCR, yet TCRdb's version contains in-frame clones alone and is incomplete. The repertoire consists of approximately 120,000 clones, with roughly four fifths occurring once and the leading ten covering 10% to 14%. Germline trimming cut 7 bases from V and 3 bases from J; bases unmatched to any gene: 3. Looked up from germline, CDR1 is SNHLY and CDR2 is FYNNEI. The CDR3 runs to 13 residues. The chain combines TRBV2 with TRBJ1-2; 9 positions match TRBD1. Sequencing was done on a sample of peripheral blood. The source is a human donor in a cohort sampled during active COVID-19. The CDR3 DNA reads as TGTGCCAGCAACGGACAGGGGCACTATGGCTACACCTTC. Protein: CASNGQGHYGYTF.